The sequence of this T cell receptor (beta chain) was determined in a study of shared clonotypes between healthy human individuals. Overall study results and limits: Only blood samples were collected, and tissue repertoires likely differ.

TCRdb keeps only in-frame clones here, not all; method: immunoSEQ multiplex PCR. The sample gives around 510,000 clones, just over 75% of which show up once; approximately 12% is in the top ten. This clone appeared a single time. As yet, its antigen is unknown. This CDR3 is built from 14 residues. Trimming removed 5 bases at V and 5 bases at J, with 13 bases between. The V gene's germline CDR1 is KGHSH and CDR2 LQKENI. Material: PBMCs. This TCR was sampled from a woman aged 40 to 50 in good health. Some clones in this sample may be carry-over from other donors' samples. The genes are TRBV18 and TRBJ1-5, with D maybe TRBD1 (6 bases). The CDR3 is CASSTDRTYQPQHF. The CDR3 region has the DNA TGTGCCAGCTCAACAGACAGGACCTATCAGCCCCAGCATTTT.